Shown below are 3 T cell receptor beta chains from a single sample sequenced in a study of memory B cells and T cells in multiple sclerosis. Assay: immunoSEQ multiplex PCR; the TCRdb copy retains only in-frame clones and omits some. The repertoire includes fewer than 40,000 clones, about 84% of them detected once, and about 2.5% sits in the top ten. Their cognate antigens are unknown. CFSE-dim autoproliferating and CFSE-high non-proliferating T cells from unstimulated culture were sequenced separately. Cultures began with about 4.6x10^7 CFSE-labeled PBMCs, unstimulated for around 7 days, with replicate wells pooled. Sequencing input: PBMCs from blood kept in culture. These receptor sequences come from a human donor with multiple sclerosis.

The table lists this clone with a few counts. Distinct nucleotide sequences in the sample also encode this CDR3. The chain joins TRBV9 to TRBJ2-5; D may be TRBD2 (5 bases). The V end was cut by 0 bases, the J end by 2 bases, with 8 bases between. The CDR3 runs 14 residues. CDR1 SGDLS and CDR2 YYNGEE come from the germline V gene. The CDR3 nucleotides are TGTGCCAGCAGCGTAGAGGGCGGGCAAGAGACCCAGTACTTC. It specifies CASSVEGGQETQYF.

Only one count was recorded for this clone. V and J are TRBV19 and TRBJ2-5, with TRBD2 matching 8 bases. There are 15 residues in the CDR3. The germline gives CDR1 LNHDA, CDR2 SQIVND (reference sequence). V was clipped by 5 bases and J by 2 bases; unmatched bases: 7. The CDR3 bases are TGTGCCAGTAGTTACGCCGGGGGGGTACAAGAGACCCAGTACTTC. Its protein product is CASSYAGGVQETQYF.

The V gene is TRBV6-5, the J gene TRBJ1-2; D not resolved. V dropped 0 bases and J dropped 4 bases, with 9 bases sitting between them. This CDR3 is built from 14 residues. Germline loops: CDR1 MNHEY, CDR2 SVGAGI. The CDR3 spells CASSYSQEGYGYTF. CDR3 coding DNA: TGTGCCAGCAGTTACTCGCAGGAGGGCTATGGCTACACCTTC.